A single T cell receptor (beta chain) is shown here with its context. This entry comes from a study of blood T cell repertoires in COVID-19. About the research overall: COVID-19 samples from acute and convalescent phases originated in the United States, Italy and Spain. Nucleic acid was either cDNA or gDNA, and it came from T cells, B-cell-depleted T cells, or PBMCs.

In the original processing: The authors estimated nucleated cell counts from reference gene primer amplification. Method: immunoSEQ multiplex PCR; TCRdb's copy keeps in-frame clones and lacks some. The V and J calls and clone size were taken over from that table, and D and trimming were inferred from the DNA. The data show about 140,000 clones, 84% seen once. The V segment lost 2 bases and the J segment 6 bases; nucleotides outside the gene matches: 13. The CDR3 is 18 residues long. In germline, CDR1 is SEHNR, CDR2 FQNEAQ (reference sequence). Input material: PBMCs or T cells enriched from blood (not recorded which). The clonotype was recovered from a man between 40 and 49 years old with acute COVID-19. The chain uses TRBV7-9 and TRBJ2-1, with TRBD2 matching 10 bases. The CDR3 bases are TGTGCCAGCAGCTTAACTAGAGCGGGAGGGCCGAAGACCAATGAGCAGTTCTTC. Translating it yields CASSLTRAGGPKTNEQFF.